The 20 T cell receptor beta chains listed next were all sequenced from one sample in a study of cytomegalovirus exposure and HLA in healthy donors. Use of 60 Vbeta and 13 Jbeta primers characterized the PCR. Repertoires were generated with immunoSEQ multiplex PCR, while TCRdb's copy carries only in-frame clones and drops some. The top ten hold roughly a sixth of the sample, which has more than 200,000 clones, 70% to 80% seen once. Material for sequencing was PBMCs. Source of these receptors: a man aged 35 to 55 in good health and CMV-seronegative.

This clone was seen more than once but under ten times. This rearrangement joins TRBV9 to TRBJ1-4; D gene unclear. The V gene's germline CDR1 is SGDLS and CDR2 YYNGEE. Trimming cost V 4 bases and J 0 bases, with 13 bases left between them. The CDR3 extends over 16 amino acids. The CDR3 is CASSPGEGSTNEKLFF. The CDR3 DNA sequence: TGTGCCAGCAGCCCCGGGGAGGGATCAACTAATGAAAAACTGTTTTTT.

The count of this clone is one. The chain carries TRBV6-1 and TRBJ1-5; TRBD1 aligns across 10 bases. Trimming took 6 bases from V and 6 from J; bases not matched to a gene: 8. The CDR3 totals 15 residues. CDR1 and CDR2 (germline): MNHNS, SASEGT. The CDR3 bases are TGTGCCAGCAGAGGGACAGGGGCGTATGGTCAGCCCCAGCATTTT. It codes for CASRGTGAYGQPQHF.

This chain uses TRBV7-2 with TRBJ1-1; 8 nucleotides agree with TRBD1. Germline trimming cut 6 bases from V and 6 bases from J; bases unmatched to any gene: 9. This CDR3 has 14 residues. The germline gives CDR1 SGHTA, CDR2 FQGNSA. The chain's CDR3 is CASSPQDRVAEAFF. CDR3 DNA: TGTGCCAGCAGTCCCCAGGACAGGGTAGCTGAAGCTTTCTTT.

The CDR3 loop reads CASSGGNGELFF. CDR3 nucleotides: TGTGCCAGCAGCGGAGGGAACGGGGAGCTGTTTTTT. This chain connects TRBV9 to TRBJ2-2; D may be TRBD2 (5 bases). Germline CDR1 SGDLS, CDR2 YYNGEE. The CDR3 is made up of 12 amino acids. Trimming cost V 3 bases and J 7 bases, with 7 bases left between them.

This chain uses TRBV20-1 with TRBJ1-2; D is uncertain. Between the trimmed V and J ends, which lost 6 bases and 5 bases, there was a span of 7 bases. Germline V lookup: CDR1 DFQATT, CDR2 SNEGSKA (reference sequence). The CDR3 is 10 residues long. The CDR3 region has the DNA TGCAGTGCCCCCCGGTATGGCTACACCTTC. Translation: CSAPRYGYTF.

This clone was observed once. The chain is built from TRBV2 and TRBJ1-5, with a tentative D call TRBD1 (5 bases). V was clipped by 4 bases and J by 9 bases, with 22 bases between them. The length of the CDR3 is 16 residues. CDR1 and CDR2 (germline): SNHLY, FYNNEI. The CDR3 is CASSGQRGLVGGPQHF. The CDR3 nucleotides read TGTGCCAGCAGTGGACAGAGGGGACTGGTCGGGGGGCCCCAGCATTTT.

This chain links TRBV5-6 with TRBJ2-1; 10 bases line up with TRBD1. Germline CDR1 reads SGHDT; CDR2 reads YYEEEE. V was pared by 5 bases and J by 6 bases, with 8 bases of the junction left unmatched. This CDR3 has 15 amino acids. Here the CDR3 reads CASRYRGTGVNEQFF. For the CDR3, the DNA is TGTGCCAGCAGGTACCGCGGGACAGGGGTCAATGAGCAGTTCTTC.

The chain employs TRBV19 and TRBJ1-2, with 7 nucleotides matching TRBD1. V trimming: 0 bases; J trimming: 4 bases; junction bases outside the gene matches: 5. The CDR3 extends over 15 amino acids. Germline CDR1 and CDR2: LNHDA and SQIVND (reference sequence). CDR3 in DNA: TGTGCCAGTAGTATAGAGCCAGGGGGACTCTATGGCTACACCTTC. Residues: CASSIEPGGLYGYTF.

This chain uses TRBV10-2 with TRBJ2-7; 12 bases map to TRBD2. CDR1 is WSHSY and CDR2 is SAAADI in the germline V gene. The ends lost 2 bases at V and 2 bases at J; junction bases unmatched: 4. This CDR3 is built from 16 residues. The CDR3 DNA reads as TGCGCCAGCAGTGAGCCCCCTAGCGGGAGGGCCTACGAGCAGTACTTC. Amino acid sequence: CASSEPPSGRAYEQYF.

V is TRBV12-5 and J is TRBJ2-3, with a weak D call TRBD1 (7 bases). V was trimmed by 5 bases and J by 5 bases, leaving 14 bases between them. The CDR3 length is 14 residues. The germline CDR1 and CDR2 sequences are LGHNT and FRNRAP. CDR3 coding DNA: TGTGCTAGTGGTGGGCCCCAGGGGGGAGATACGCAGTATTTT. Its protein product is CASGGPQGGDTQYF.

This chain connects TRBV7-2 to TRBJ1-2; 9 positions agree with TRBD1. The CDR3 runs to 14 residues. J lost 4 bases, V lost 4 bases, and 4 bases had no gene match. Germline CDR1 reads SGHTA; CDR2 reads FQGNSA. DNA for the CDR3: TGTGCCAGCAGCTCACAGGGGGCAGGCTATGGCTACACCTTC. This sequence encodes CASSSQGAGYGYTF.

The J gene is TRBJ2-5, the V gene TRBV19; TRBD2 agrees at 16 bases. The length of the CDR3 is 17 residues. Germline CDR1 and CDR2: LNHDA and SQIVND (reference sequence). J lost 5 bases, V lost 4 bases, and 7 bases had no gene match. The CDR3 DNA sequence: TGTGCCAGTAGTAACCCGGGACTAGCGGGAGGGGGCGAGACCCAGTACTTC. It translates to CASSNPGLAGGGETQYF.

This sequence joins TRBV2 and TRBJ1-1; no definite D call. The CDR3 is made up of 11 amino acids. V lost 6 bases and J lost 11, with 13 bases in between. Germline V gene data show CDR1 as SNHLY and CDR2 as FYNNEI. The CDR3 sequence is CASRNQVRAFF. For the CDR3, the DNA is TGTGCCAGCAGAAATCAGGTTAGGGCTTTCTTT.

The chain is built from TRBV9 and TRBJ2-3; 7 nucleotides agree with TRBD1. This CDR3 contains 20 residues. The junction had 21 bases not matched to a gene; V was cut back by 4 bases and J by 1 base. Germline V gene data show CDR1 as SGDLS and CDR2 as YYNGEE. The CDR3 bases are TGTGCCAGCAGCCCCCCGGGCGACAGGGCCCCCACAGGCGGCACAGATACGCAGTATTTT. This translates into CASSPPGDRAPTGGTDTQYF.

The V call is TRBV15, the J call TRBJ2-2; D perhaps matches TRBD1 (6 bases). CDR1 and CDR2 (germline): LNHNV, YYDKDF (reference sequence). V was trimmed by 0 bases and J by 0 bases, leaving 11 bases between them. The length of the CDR3 is 17 residues. CDR3 residues: CATSRDQGTANTGELFF. The CDR3 DNA reads as TGTGCCACCAGCAGAGATCAGGGGACGGCGAACACCGGGGAGCTGTTTTTT. The full variable domain, in which reference TRBV15 and TRBJ2-2 provide the parts outside the CDR3, is DAMVIQNPRYQVTQFGKPVTLSCSQTLNHNVMYWYQQKSSQAPKLLFHYYDKDFNNEADTPDNFQSRRPNTSFCFLDIRSPGLGDTAMYLCATSRDQGTANTGELFFGEGSRLTVL.

CDR3 loop: CASSPGTGVEQFF. The DNA for the CDR3 is TGTGCCAGCAGCCCCGGGACAGGGGTTGAGCAGTTCTTC. This chain connects TRBV4-2 to TRBJ2-1; TRBD1 matches at 10 bases. The CDR3 is 13 amino acids. J was trimmed by 9 bases and V by 4 bases; bases with no gene match: 3. From germline, CDR1 is LGHNA and CDR2 YNFKEQ.

This clone was detected only once. The chain links TRBV5-5 to TRBJ2-7, with a possible D match to TRBD1 (5 bases). The V end lost 4 bases, the J end lost 0 bases, and 20 bases lay between the germline ends. Per germline, CDR1 SGHKS and CDR2 YYEKEE (reference sequence). The CDR3 covers 17 residues. Here the CDR3 reads CASSPPGWGSRSYEQYF. The CDR3 region has the DNA TGTGCCAGCAGCCCGCCAGGCTGGGGCAGTCGCTCCTACGAGCAGTACTTC.

This clone was counted a single time. The chain links TRBV19 to TRBJ1-1; maybe TRBD1 (5 bases). The V end lost 5 bases, the J end lost 5 bases, and 12 bases lay between the germline ends. Germline V gene lookup returns CDR1 LNHDA and CDR2 SQIVND (reference sequence). The CDR3 runs 13 residues. CDR3 in amino acids: CASSREGWTEAFF. The CDR3 nucleotides are TGTGCCAGTAGTCGGGAGGGGTGGACTGAAGCTTTCTTT.

A few counts support this clone. J is TRBJ2-5 and V is TRBV20-1; D is undetermined. The V end lost 6 bases, the J end lost 5 bases, and 10 bases lay between the germline ends. Per germline, CDR1 DFQATT and CDR2 SNEGSKA (reference sequence). The CDR3 extends over 11 amino acids. The CDR3 region is CSASRRETQYF. The CDR3 nucleotides read TGCAGTGCGTCCCGGCGGGAGACCCAGTACTTC.

V gene TRBV9 combines with J gene TRBJ2-3, with 8 nucleotides matching TRBD2. Germline loops: CDR1 SGDLS, CDR2 YYNGEE. Unmatched junction bases numbered 8, after V lost 0 bases and J lost 5 bases. This CDR3 has 16 amino acids. Here the CDR3 reads CASSVAAGGAGDTQYF. DNA for the CDR3: TGTGCCAGCAGCGTAGCCGCCGGGGGGGCCGGAGATACGCAGTATTTT.